A single sample is the source of the 15 T cell receptor beta chains below, sequenced in a study of identical twins. TCRdb processed the 5' RACE reads anew with MiXCR; each CDR3 protein has one entry. The profile shows about 340,000 distinct CDR3 sequences, about 12% of them singletons. These data are also associated with another study on yellow fever vaccine responses in identical twins.

Sequencing used CD8+ T cells sorted from blood. The receptors stem from a woman aged 18 to 35 in good health.

This clonotype was seen a few times. CDR3 bases: TGCGCCAGCAGCCCACTCGGAGGGGCCGACGGGGAGCTGTTTTTT. It is translated as CASSPLGGADGELFF. The chain links TRBV4-1 to TRBJ2-2; D is perhaps TRBD2 (6 bases). Germline values: CDR1 MGHRA, CDR2 YSYEKL. The CDR3 is 15 residues long. The ends were cut back, 4 bases at V and 7 bases at J, with 16 bases in the middle.

This clonotype was recorded at least ten times. J is TRBJ2-3 and V is TRBV15, with a possible D match to TRBD2 (5 bases). CDR3 length: 18 residues. Germline CDR1 LNHNV, CDR2 YYDKDF (reference sequence). V lost 3 bases to trimming and J lost 1 base, with 20 bases between them. Here the CDR3 DNA reads TGTGCCACCAGCAGGGACTTGATTGAGGGCATGGGCACAGATACGCAGTATTTT. It translates to CATSRDLIEGMGTDTQYF.

CDR3 region: CASSTDRPQVLYEQYF. CDR3 in DNA: TGTGCCAGCAGCACGGATCGACCACAAGTCCTCTACGAGCAGTACTTC. The chain links TRBV11-2 to TRBJ2-7; D not resolved. Trimming took off 5 bases at V and 3 bases at J, with 20 bases between the two ends. The CDR3 contains 16 residues. The germline V gene has CDR1 SGHAT and CDR2 FQNNGV. Looking up the rest from reference TRBV11-2 and TRBJ2-7 gives the full variable domain: EAGVAQSPRYKIIEKRQSVAFWCNPISGHATLYWYQQILGQGPKLLIQFQNNGVVDDSQLPKDRFSAERLKGVDSTLKIQPAKLEDSAVYLCASSTDRPQVLYEQYFGPGTRLTVT.

In its sample, this clonotype was seen a few times. The chain is built from TRBV20-1 and TRBJ2-7; 9 bases line up with TRBD2. This CDR3 contains 15 residues. The trim removed 3 bases at V and 4 bases at J, leaving 10 bases unmatched. CDR1 and CDR2 (germline): DFQATT, SNEGSKA (reference sequence). CDR3 loop: CSARPRGGAKYEQYF. The CDR3, as DNA: TGCAGTGCTAGGCCGCGGGGGGGGGCCAAGTACGAGCAGTACTTC.

This clonotype has a handful of counts. V and J are TRBV28 and TRBJ2-7; 9 positions agree with TRBD2. V lost 7 bases, J lost 4 bases, and 14 bases stayed unmatched. The germline CDR1 and CDR2 sequences are MDHEN and SYDVKM. There are 16 residues in the CDR3. Here the CDR3 reads CASKNFLSGRSYEQYF. The CDR3 region has the DNA TGTGCCAGCAAGAATTTTTTGAGCGGGAGGTCTTACGAGCAGTACTTC.

The chain combines TRBV20-1 with TRBJ2-1; TRBD2 agrees at 14 bases. The CDR3 runs to 18 residues. V trimming: 5 bases; J trimming: 0 bases; junction bases outside the gene matches: 9. Germline assignment: CDR1 DFQATT and CDR2 SNEGSKA (reference sequence). The CDR3 loop reads CSAPMTSGREDSYNEQFF. The CDR3 DNA reads TGCAGTGCTCCCATGACTAGCGGGAGGGAAGACTCCTACAATGAGCAGTTCTTC.

The chain is built from TRBV12-3 or TRBV12-4 and TRBJ1-1; D remains unclear. The CDR3 is 15 residues long. The V and J ends lost 4 bases and 0 bases respectively, with 12 bases between them. The CDR3 here is CASSYAAGLNTEAFF. The CDR3 bases are TGTGCCAGCAGTTATGCGGCAGGACTGAACACTGAAGCTTTCTTT.

This clonotype was detected a few times. V usage is TRBV7-6 and J usage is TRBJ1-1, with TRBD1 matching over 8 bases. Trimming cost V 3 bases and J 7 bases; bases outside gene matches: 1. CDR1 and CDR2 (germline): SGHVS, FNYEAQ. The CDR3 totals 12 residues. The CDR3 region is CASSFGQGEAFF. Written as DNA, the CDR3 is TGTGCCAGCAGCTTCGGACAGGGTGAAGCTTTCTTT.

This clonotype has ten or more counts. V and J are TRBV9 and TRBJ1-6, with TRBD1 matching 8 bases. The germline gives CDR1 SGDLS, CDR2 YYNGEE. The CDR3 extends over 15 amino acids. V was clipped by 7 bases and J by 8 bases; unmatched bases: 11. The chain's CDR3 is CASGSRQGLDSPLHF. As DNA, the CDR3 is TGTGCCAGCGGCTCCAGACAGGGGCTGGATTCACCCCTCCACTTT. The full variable domain, rest sourced from reference TRBV9 and TRBJ1-6, is DSGVTQTPKHLITATGQRVTLRCSPRSGDLSVYWYQQSLDQGLQFLIQYYNGEERAKGNILERFSAQQFPDLHSELNLSSLELGDSALYFCASGSRQGLDSPLHFGNGTRLTVT.

This clonotype has only a few counts. The gene calls are TRBV4-1 and TRBJ1-1; 8 nucleotides line up with TRBD1. Germline V gene data show CDR1 as MGHRA and CDR2 as YSYEKL. The CDR3 runs 16 residues. Losses at the gene ends were 3 bases for V and 3 bases for J; bases not matched to a gene: 9. CDR3 protein: CASSHGRDRGYTEAFF. The CDR3 DNA reads as TGCGCCAGCAGCCATGGACGCGACAGGGGTTACACTGAAGCTTTCTTT.

This clonotype was seen a handful of times. V and J are TRBV20-1 and TRBJ2-7; 7 bases line up with TRBD1. V lost 2 bases, J lost 2 bases, and 3 bases stayed unmatched. The CDR3 spans 13 residues. Germline V gene data show CDR1 as DFQATT and CDR2 as SNEGSKA (reference sequence). The CDR3 DNA is TGCAGTGCTAGACGACAGGGTACCTACGAGCAGTACGTC. Translated, it gives CSARRQGTYEQYV.

The chain couples TRBV14 to TRBJ2-3; D may match TRBD1 or TRBD2 (5 bases each). Germline assignment: CDR1 SGHDN and CDR2 FVKESK. CDR3 length: 18 residues. V shed 4 bases and J shed 0 bases, with 20 bases lying between them. The CDR3 is CASSRRDGNFFSTDTQYF. The CDR3, as DNA: TGTGCCAGCAGCCGTCGGGACGGAAATTTTTTTAGCACAGATACGCAGTATTTT.

The sample holds a few counts of this clonotype. The V call is TRBV12-5, the J call TRBJ1-5, with 7 bases matching TRBD1. J gave up 10 bases and V 7 bases, and 16 bases lay outside the gene matches. The CDR3 covers 15 residues. Germline V gene data show CDR1 as LGHNT and CDR2 as FRNRAP. CDR3 sequence (DNA): TGTGCTAGTGATGGGGACGACAGGGACTTTCGACCCCAGCATTTT. Translating it yields CASDGDDRDFRPQHF.

V and J are TRBV7-9 and TRBJ2-6, with TRBD1 matching 7 bases. This CDR3 has 17 residues. Trimming took 1 base from V and 3 from J; bases not matched to a gene: 6. CDR1 is SEHNR and CDR2 is FQNEAQ in the germline V gene (reference sequence). This CDR3 reads CASSLGGGAYGANVLTF. The CDR3, as DNA: TGTGCCAGCAGCTTAGGAGGGGGCGCTTATGGGGCCAACGTCCTGACTTTC.

J is TRBJ2-7 and V is TRBV6-6; the D is unclear. The CDR3 sequence is 13 residues long. Trimming cost V 7 bases and J 6 bases, with 16 bases left between them. Germline assignment: CDR1 MNHNY and CDR2 SVGAGI (reference sequence). CDR3 region: CASTPLGSREQYF. CDR3 DNA sequence: TGTGCCAGCACCCCACTCGGCTCGCGCGAGCAGTACTTC.